The clone carrying this TCR beta chain appeared a single time. Germline V gene data show CDR1 as SGHNT and CDR2 as YENEEA. The V and J ends lost 5 bases and 4 bases respectively, with 8 bases between them. The CDR3 loop spans 13 amino acids. This sample stems from a study of blood T cell repertoires in COVID-19. TCRdb keeps only in-frame clones here, not all; method: immunoSEQ multiplex PCR. The data show some 300,000 clones, approximately 86% seen once. Sequenced material: peripheral blood. J is TRBJ2-2 and V is TRBV11-3; unclear D gene. This sequence was found in a man aged 70-80 years with acute or convalescent COVID-19. This chain's CDR3 is CASSRVLTGELFF. The CDR3, as DNA: TGTGCCAGCAGCCGGGTCCTCACCGGGGAGCTGTTTTTT.